The 12 T cell receptor beta chains presented below share a single source sample, sequenced in a study of cytomegalovirus exposure and HLA in healthy donors (dated by TCRdb to 2016 to 2017). Libraries were made using the immunoSEQ multiplex PCR assay. The multiplex PCR relied on a mix of 60 forward primers for TCR Vbeta segments and 13 reverse primers for TCR Jbeta segments. This immuneACCESS table, as held by TCRdb, lists in-frame sequences with V and J called but not all clones. Of the missing ones, under half trace to an unresolved V gene in checked studies; the others have no known cause. This sample lists over 150,000 clones; 84% were detected once. Of the sample, less than 0.4% is held by the ten largest clones. Sequences were obtained from PBMCs. The origin of the receptors is a boy between 2 and 10 years old in good health and CMV-seronegative.

In the case of this clone: Its ends do not fully match the called genes, so a read error is possible. The chain combines TRBV29-1 with TRBJ1-2; 10 nucleotides agree with TRBD1. The CDR3 contains 14 residues. Germline assignment: CDR1 SQVTM and CDR2 ANQGSEA. Here the CDR3 DNA reads TGCAGCGTCCCTACCCCTCCCGGGACAGGGGTACCGGCCTTC. It translates to CSVPTPPGTGVPAF.

This rearrangement joins TRBV4-1 to TRBJ2-7; 11 nucleotides match TRBD2. Germline V gene lookup returns CDR1 MGHRA and CDR2 YSYEKL. The V and J ends lost 0 bases and 9 bases, in that order; junction bases with no gene match: 7. The CDR3 runs to 15 residues. The CDR3 sequence: CASSQEGTSGLVQYF. The CDR3 coding sequence is TGCGCCAGCAGCCAAGAAGGGACTAGCGGCCTAGTGCAGTACTTC.

The CDR3 sequence: CASSINRGQETQYF. In nucleotides, the CDR3 is TGTGCCAGTAGTATAAACAGGGGACAAGAGACCCAGTACTTC. V usage is TRBV19 and J usage is TRBJ2-5, with 7 bases fitting TRBD1. Looked up from germline, CDR1 is LNHDA and CDR2 is SQIVND (reference sequence). The CDR3 runs 14 residues. The V segment lost 2 bases and the J segment 2 bases; nucleotides outside the gene matches: 2.

The chain uses TRBV6-5 and TRBJ2-5, with TRBD1 identical over 8 bases. This CDR3 region has 14 residues. With V trimmed by 5 bases and J by 3 bases, 5 bases remained unmatched. From germline, CDR1 is MNHEY and CDR2 SVGAGI. The CDR3 DNA reads as TGTGCCAGCAGTCAGAACAGGGGGAAAGAGACCCAGTACTTC. This sequence encodes CASSQNRGKETQYF.

The V gene is TRBV7-9, the J gene TRBJ1-4; no reliable D call. V dropped 5 bases and J dropped 4 bases, with 5 bases sitting between them. Germline V gene lookup returns CDR1 SEHNR and CDR2 FQNEAQ (reference sequence). This CDR3 contains 12 residues. The CDR3 DNA follows: TGTGCCAGCAGCCCGAGTAATGAAAAACTGTTTTTT. The encoded protein is CASSPSNEKLFF. Looking up the rest from reference TRBV7-9 and TRBJ1-4 gives the full variable domain: DTGVSQNPRHKITKRGQNVTFRCDPISEHNRLYWYRQTLGQGPEFLTYFQNEAQLEKSRLLSDRFSAERPKGSFSTLEIQRTEQGDSAMYLCASSPSNEKLFFGSGTQLSVL.

Note on this clone: The same CDR3 arises from other DNA sequences in this sample as well. V and J are TRBV28 and TRBJ2-7; D gene ambiguous. V was pared by 5 bases and J by 0 bases, with 5 bases between. CDR1 is MDHEN, CDR2 SYDVKM, per germline. This CDR3 is 12 amino acids long. The CDR3 is CASSPLSYEQYF. The CDR3 DNA sequence: TGTGCCAGCAGTCCCCTCTCCTACGAGCAGTACTTC.

This clone was detected only once. This chain uses TRBV7-8 with TRBJ2-1, with 7 bases identical to TRBD2. Germline V gene sequence: CDR1 SGHVS, CDR2 FQNEAQ. V lost 5 bases to trimming and J lost 5 bases; unmatched junction nucleotides: 6. This CDR3 spans 14 amino acids. CDR3 bases: TGTGCCAGCAGCCCGGGACTACGTGACAATGAGCAGTTCTTC. Protein product: CASSPGLRDNEQFF.

This chain's CDR3 is CASSLEYSTADTQYF. DNA for the CDR3: TGCGCCAGCAGCTTGGAGTATAGTACGGCAGATACGCAGTATTTT. The chain carries TRBV5-1 and TRBJ2-3; D unclear. Trimming shortened V by 0 bases and J by 4 bases, and 12 bases separated the two germline ends. This CDR3 has 15 amino acids. Germline CDR1 reads SGHRS; CDR2 reads YFSETQ.

J is TRBJ2-7 and V is TRBV5-1, with TRBD2 identical over 11 bases. The V segment lost 2 bases and the J segment 6 bases; nucleotides outside the gene matches: 10. CDR1 is SGHRS and CDR2 is YFSETQ in the germline V gene. The CDR3 is 16 residues long. The DNA of the CDR3 is TGCGCCAGCAGCTTCCCGGCACTAGCGGGAGACTCCGAGCAGTACTTC. It codes for CASSFPALAGDSEQYF.

The chain carries TRBV27 and TRBJ2-5; the match to TRBD2 covers 11 bases. Matching the DNA end better, TRBJ2-7 makes the J call doubtful. Germline assignment: CDR1 MNHEY and CDR2 SMNVEV (reference sequence). The CDR3 spans 16 residues. The CDR3: CASSPISGRAAYEQYF. The CDR3 DNA reads TGTGCCAGCAGTCCGATTAGCGGGAGGGCCGCCTACGAGCAGTACTTC.

This chain joins TRBV7-9 and TRBJ2-1; weak D call: TRBD1 (6 bases). Trimming took off 3 bases at V and 7 bases at J, with 10 bases between the two ends. Per the germline V gene, CDR1 is SEHNR and CDR2 is FQNEAQ (reference sequence). The CDR3 has 13 residues. The CDR3 region has the DNA TGTGCCAGCAGCTTTGGCAGGGGTAATGAGCAGTTCTTC. Encoded protein: CASSFGRGNEQFF. The variable domain in full, completed from reference TRBV7-9 and TRBJ2-1, reads DTGVSQNPRHKITKRGQNVTFRCDPISEHNRLYWYRQTLGQGPEFLTYFQNEAQLEKSRLLSDRFSAERPKGSFSTLEIQRTEQGDSAMYLCASSFGRGNEQFFGPGTRLTVL.

The rearrangement uses TRBV7-3 and TRBJ2-7; D is possibly TRBD2 (6 bases). The germline V and J ends were trimmed by 5 bases and 1 base, with 18 bases remaining between them. Germline V gene sequence: CDR1 SGHTA, CDR2 FQGTGA. CDR3 length: 16 residues. CDR3 loop: CASSDQPPGSSYEQYF. The DNA of the CDR3 is TGTGCCAGCAGCGATCAACCCCCCGGGAGTTCCTACGAGCAGTACTTC.